The 23 T cell receptor beta chains presented below share a single source sample, sequenced in a study of early T cells in non-severe SARS-CoV-2 infection. MiXCR, applied by TCRdb to the 5' RACE reads, yields one record per CDR3 protein. The table records approximately 68,000 distinct CDR3 sequences, around 10% of them present only once. The specimen was whole blood, collected at baseline. The source of these receptors is an adult who was a healthcare worker with PCR-confirmed SARS-CoV-2 infection or an uninfected control (not recorded which).

The gene calls are TRBV7-2 and TRBJ2-2; 8 bases are shared with TRBD2. CDR1 and CDR2 (germline): SGHTA, FQGNSA. Trimming removed 5 bases from V and 2 bases from J; junction bases left unmatched: 7. There are 16 residues in the CDR3. The CDR3 DNA sequence: TGTGCCAGCAGCCCGGGGGCGGGGGGCAACACCGGGGAGCTGTTTTTT. Residues: CASSPGAGGNTGELFF.

This rearrangement joins TRBV6-5 to TRBJ1-6; the D is unclear. Trimming pared 0 bases from V and 6 bases from J, leaving 6 bases between. CDR3 length equals 14 residues. Germline-derived CDR1 and CDR2 are MNHEY and SVGAGI. The CDR3 DNA is TGTGCCAGCAGTTACTCTTTCGGTAATTCACCCCTCCACTTT. It encodes CASSYSFGNSPLHF.

This clonotype occurred a few times. The gene calls are TRBV12-3 or TRBV12-4 and TRBJ2-3, with D perhaps matching TRBD2 (6 bases). Trimming cost V 5 bases and J 6 bases, with 18 bases left between them. This CDR3 contains 15 residues. The CDR3 sequence is CASSPGTASGDTQYF. CDR3 nucleotide sequence: TGTGCCAGCAGTCCCGGGACTGCCTCAGGGGATACGCAGTATTTT.

This clonotype was picked up many times. This chain links TRBV24-1 with TRBJ2-1; perhaps TRBD1 as D (7 bases). The germline V gene encodes CDR1 KGHDR and CDR2 SFDVKD. The CDR3 is 17 amino acids. The germline V and J ends were trimmed by 4 bases and 0 bases, with 15 bases remaining between them. Here the CDR3 reads CATSDPTGDSSYNEQFF. In DNA, the CDR3 is TGTGCCACCAGTGACCCTACAGGGGACTCCTCCTACAATGAGCAGTTCTTC.

V is TRBV20-1 and J is TRBJ1-5; D not resolved. The germline gives CDR1 DFQATT, CDR2 SNEGSKA (reference sequence). The CDR3 is 15 amino acids. V was cut by 6 bases and J by 0 bases, with 15 bases left in between. The CDR3 DNA follows: TGCAGTGCCCTAGAGCGGGGATATAGCAATCAGCCCCAGCATTTT. Protein: CSALERGYSNQPQHF.

The chain uses TRBV24-1 and TRBJ2-3; tentatively, D is TRBD1 (5 bases). CDR3 length: 15 residues. V lost 0 bases and J lost 0, with 6 bases in between. Per the germline V gene, CDR1 is KGHDR and CDR2 is SFDVKD. CDR3 amino acids: CATSDLRGSTDTQYF. CDR3 coding DNA: TGTGCCACCAGTGATTTGAGGGGAAGCACAGATACGCAGTATTTT.

The V call is TRBV29-1, the J call TRBJ2-3; 10 bases map to TRBD2. This CDR3 spans 14 amino acids. CDR1 is SQVTM and CDR2 is ANQGSEA in the germline V gene. V lost 6 bases and J lost 4; bases outside the gene matches: 7. CDR3 residues: CSVKLAGTADTQYF. CDR3 coding DNA: TGCAGCGTGAAACTAGCGGGGACCGCAGATACGCAGTATTTT.

V gene TRBV7-3 combines with J gene TRBJ2-2, with D possibly TRBD1 on 5 matching bases. This CDR3 is 14 amino acids long. The V end was cut by 3 bases, the J end by 1 base, with 6 bases between. Per germline, CDR1 SGHTA and CDR2 FQGTGA. CDR3 residues: CASSLTVNTGELFF. CDR3 nucleotide sequence: TGTGCCAGCAGCTTGACAGTGAACACCGGGGAGCTGTTTTTT.

Many counts were recorded for this clonotype. The rearrangement joins TRBV6-2 or TRBV6-3 to TRBJ2-7, with D perhaps matching TRBD1 or TRBD2 (5 bases each). The V and J ends lost 6 bases and 5 bases respectively, with 20 bases between them. This CDR3 is 15 amino acids long. From germline, CDR1 is MNHEY and CDR2 SVGEGT. The CDR3 reads CASSPHGDLPDEQYF. The CDR3 DNA is TGTGCCAGCAGCCCCCACGGGGACCTCCCTGACGAGCAGTACTTC.

The rearrangement links TRBV12-3 or TRBV12-4 to TRBJ1-3; D remains unclear. The CDR3 contains 14 residues. The V end lost 6 bases, the J end lost 4 bases, and 13 bases lay between the germline ends. The CDR3 loop is CASSYVLTGNTIYF. The CDR3 nucleotides read TGTGCCAGCAGCTACGTACTAACGGGAAACACCATATATTTT.

The rearrangement joins TRBV7-9 to TRBJ2-3; D tentatively reads TRBD1 or TRBD2 (5 bases each). Germline V lookup: CDR1 SEHNR, CDR2 FQNEAQ (reference sequence). The CDR3 has 18 residues. V lost 5 bases, J lost 6 bases, and 27 bases lay in between. The CDR3 protein is CASSTRAYRDPEGDTQYF. The CDR3 nucleotides read TGTGCCAGCAGCACCCGAGCTTACCGGGACCCCGAGGGGGATACGCAGTATTTT.

This chain connects TRBV10-3 to TRBJ2-3; D gene ambiguous. V shed 6 bases and J shed 2 bases, with 15 bases lying between them. In germline, CDR1 is ENHRY, CDR2 SYGVKD. The CDR3 sequence is 15 residues long. The CDR3: CAISANGLSTDTQYF. Here the CDR3 DNA reads TGTGCCATCAGCGCAAACGGGCTATCCACAGATACGCAGTATTTT.

This clonotype was detected many times. This sequence joins TRBV20-1 and TRBJ2-7; 12 nucleotides align to TRBD1. The germline V gene encodes CDR1 DFQATT and CDR2 SNEGSKA (reference sequence). The V and J ends lost 5 bases and 4 bases, in that order; junction bases with no gene match: 3. The CDR3 contains 13 residues. The CDR3 sequence is CSAGTGGLYEQYF. The CDR3 region has the DNA TGCAGTGCTGGGACAGGGGGCCTTTACGAGCAGTACTTC.

This chain connects TRBV20-1 to TRBJ2-1; D not resolved. With 0 bases removed from V and 0 bases from J, the gap between germline ends came to 9 bases. The CDR3 is made up of 15 amino acids. Per germline, CDR1 DFQATT and CDR2 SNEGSKA (reference sequence). CDR3 region: CSARDLRDSYNEQFF. CDR3 coding DNA: TGCAGTGCTAGAGATCTTAGGGACTCCTACAATGAGCAGTTCTTC.

This clonotype was observed a few times. The CDR3 is CASSPQGYGYTF. The CDR3 DNA reads as TGTGCCAGCAGCCCCCAGGGATACGGCTACACCTTC. This chain uses TRBV7-9 with TRBJ1-2; TRBD1 is a possible D gene (5 bases). The CDR3 covers 12 residues. CDR1 and CDR2 from the germline V gene are SEHNR and FQNEAQ (reference sequence). V lost 5 bases to trimming and J lost 8 bases, with 12 bases between them.

The table lists this clonotype with many counts. The chain couples TRBV10-3 to TRBJ2-1; TRBD2 aligns across 15 bases. Germline values: CDR1 ENHRY, CDR2 SYGVKD. The trim removed 7 bases at V and 2 bases at J, leaving 6 bases unmatched. The CDR3 spans 17 residues. The DNA for the CDR3 is TGTGCCATCAAGCGGACTAGCGGGGGGGAGACCTACAATGAGCAGTTCTTC. This encodes CAIKRTSGGETYNEQFF.

In this sample, this clonotype turned up a few times. The gene calls are TRBV11-3 and TRBJ2-7; perhaps TRBD2 as D (5 bases). Germline V gene lookup returns CDR1 SGHNT and CDR2 YENEEA. The CDR3 is 13 residues long. V gave up 5 bases and J gave up 5 bases, with 13 bases separating them. The CDR3: CASSLAGVNEQYF. The CDR3 DNA sequence: TGTGCCAGCAGCCTTGCCGGGGTGAACGAGCAGTACTTC.

This clonotype was recorded at least ten times. This chain uses TRBV9 with TRBJ2-1; tentatively, D is TRBD1 (5 bases). Germline CDR1 SGDLS, CDR2 YYNGEE. CDR3 size: 15 residues. V lost 0 bases and J 8 bases, leaving 15 bases between the germline ends. CDR3 amino acids: CASSVEGQTADEQFF. CDR3 in DNA: TGTGCCAGCAGCGTAGAAGGACAAACTGCAGATGAGCAGTTCTTC.

V is TRBV12-3 or TRBV12-4 and J is TRBJ1-1; no firm D call. There are 13 residues in the CDR3. V lost 6 bases and J 5 bases, leaving 13 bases between the germline ends. The CDR3 spells CASSTAQETEAFF. CDR3 coding DNA: TGTGCCAGCAGCACAGCTCAGGAAACTGAAGCTTTCTTT.

A few counts support this clonotype. V gene TRBV20-1 combines with J gene TRBJ2-5; 9 nucleotides line up with TRBD2. Germline assignment: CDR1 DFQATT and CDR2 SNEGSKA (reference sequence). J lost 4 bases, V lost 0 bases, and 12 bases had no gene match. CDR3 size: 17 residues. The CDR3 nucleotides are TGCAGTGCTAGAGATCTCGAGGCGGGGGGGCAAGGAGAGACCCAGTACTTC. Translation gives CSARDLEAGGQGETQYF.

At least ten counts were recorded for this clonotype. V gene TRBV4-3 combines with J gene TRBJ1-6; possibly TRBD1 for D (6 bases). The germline V and J ends were trimmed by 1 base and 9 bases, with 13 bases remaining between them. The CDR3 covers 15 residues. Germline values: CDR1 LGHNA, CDR2 YSLEER. The CDR3 region is CASSQGAGAGSPLHF. The DNA of the CDR3 is TGCGCCAGCAGCCAAGGAGCAGGGGCCGGTTCACCCCTCCACTTT.

The chain couples TRBV18 to TRBJ2-5; D ambiguous. Germline V gene sequence: CDR1 KGHSH, CDR2 LQKENI. CDR3 size: 14 residues. V lost 3 bases, J lost 2 bases, and 10 bases lay in between. Here the CDR3 reads CASSPATSQETQYF. Written as DNA, the CDR3 is TGTGCCAGCTCACCGGCGACCAGTCAAGAGACCCAGTACTTC.

V usage is TRBV6-6 and J usage is TRBJ2-1; D may be TRBD2 (6 bases). The CDR3 consists of 15 residues. Germline-derived CDR1 and CDR2 are MNHNY and SVGAGI (reference sequence). V shed 0 bases and J shed 3 bases, with 9 bases lying between them. This CDR3 reads CASSYSGGLYNEQFF. CDR3 sequence (DNA): TGTGCCAGCAGTTACTCGGGGGGTCTCTACAATGAGCAGTTCTTC.